Below, 29 T cell receptor beta chains from the same sample are listed, as sequenced in a study of blood T cell repertoires in COVID-19. Sequenced by immunoSEQ multiplex PCR; TCRdb stores in-frame clones only, minus some. The table shows 250,000 or so clones, with 90% occurring only once. The sample consisted of peripheral blood. These receptors all come from a woman aged 55-75 years with COVID-19, enrolled during active disease.

This sequence joins TRBV12-3 or TRBV12-4 and TRBJ2-1; D is perhaps TRBD1 (7 bases). V was pared by 5 bases and J by 14 bases, with 16 bases between. CDR3 length: 12 amino acids. DNA for the CDR3: TGTGCCAGCAGTCTGACGACAGGGACTGAGTTCTTC. Amino acid sequence: CASSLTTGTEFF.

V usage is TRBV2 and J usage is TRBJ1-5, with D unclear. CDR1 is SNHLY and CDR2 is FYNNEI in the germline V gene. Trimming removed 2 bases from V and 0 bases from J, with 5 bases in between. This CDR3 region has 14 residues. The DNA of the CDR3 is TGTGCCAGCAGTGAATTCGTTAGCAATCAGCCCCAGCATTTT. Amino acids: CASSEFVSNQPQHF.

V usage is TRBV2 and J usage is TRBJ1-2; 11 positions agree with TRBD1. The CDR3 is 17 residues long. Germline V gene lookup returns CDR1 SNHLY and CDR2 FYNNEI. V lost 3 bases and J lost 0; bases outside the gene matches: 6. The CDR3, as DNA: TGTGCCAGCAGTGATAGGGACAGGGGGATAGCTAACTATGGCTACACCTTC. Residues: CASSDRDRGIANYGYTF. Using reference TRBV2 and TRBJ1-2 for the parts outside the CDR3, the full variable domain is EPEVTQTPSHQVTQMGQEVILRCVPISNHLYFYWYRQILGQKVEFLVSFYNNEISEKSEIFDDQFSVERPDGSNFTLKIRSTKLEDSAMYFCASSDRDRGIANYGYTFGSGTRLTVV.

The V and J genes are TRBV6-4 and TRBJ2-1; D may be TRBD1 (5 bases). V was clipped by 5 bases and J by 6 bases, with 17 bases between them. The V gene's germline CDR1 is MRHNA and CDR2 SNTAGT. This CDR3 spans 15 amino acids. DNA for the CDR3: TGTGCCAGCAGTCTGGGGCAGGTAATGACCAATGAGCAGTTCTTC. Encoded protein: CASSLGQVMTNEQFF.

The chain couples TRBV5-5 to TRBJ2-7, with D possibly TRBD1 on 6 matching bases. V lost 4 bases to trimming and J lost 7 bases, with 12 bases between them. CDR1 is SGHKS, CDR2 YYEKEE, per germline (reference sequence). CDR3 length equals 12 residues. The CDR3 protein is CASSIYREEQYF. The CDR3 bases are TGTGCCAGCAGCATTTACAGGGAGGAGCAGTACTTC.

This clone was observed once. The gene calls are TRBV19 and TRBJ1-5, with a tentative D call TRBD1 (6 bases). V dropped 5 bases and J dropped 0 bases, with 17 bases sitting between them. In germline, CDR1 is LNHDA, CDR2 SQIVND (reference sequence). The CDR3 consists of 17 residues. This chain's CDR3 is CASSAPGHTYSNQPQHF. CDR3 bases: TGTGCCAGTAGTGCGCCGGGACACACTTATAGCAATCAGCCCCAGCATTTT.

The gene calls are TRBV3-1 (or the pseudogene TRBV3-2) and TRBJ2-2, with D possibly TRBD1 on 5 matching bases. Germline lookup yields CDR1 LGHDT and CDR2 YNNKEL (reference sequence). V lost 1 base and J 8 bases, leaving 14 bases between the germline ends. The CDR3 loop spans 15 amino acids. Here the CDR3 DNA reads TGTGCCAGCAGCCAAGTCTCTTTCTGGACAGGGGAGCTGTTTTTT. Encoded protein: CASSQVSFWTGELFF.

This clone was recorded once. This CDR3 reads CASSLGPGVGYEQYF. Written as DNA, the CDR3 is TGTGCCAGCAGCTTAGGCCCAGGGGTGGGCTACGAGCAGTACTTC. The rearrangement joins TRBV7-9 to TRBJ2-7, with D possibly matching TRBD1 (6 bases). Germline CDR1 is SEHNR and CDR2 is FQNEAQ (reference sequence). V was shortened by 1 base and J by 3 bases, with 13 bases between the two germline ends. This CDR3 has 15 amino acids. The whole variable domain, filled in from reference TRBV7-9 and TRBJ2-7, reads DTGVSQNPRHKITKRGQNVTFRCDPISEHNRLYWYRQTLGQGPEFLTYFQNEAQLEKSRLLSDRFSAERPKGSFSTLEIQRTEQGDSAMYLCASSLGPGVGYEQYFGPGTRLTVT.

The chain employs TRBV28 and TRBJ2-2, with TRBD1 as a possible D gene (6 bases). V shed 5 bases and J shed 4 bases, with 17 bases lying between them. The CDR3 runs to 16 residues. Germline CDR1 MDHEN, CDR2 SYDVKM. The CDR3 DNA reads TGTGCCAGCAGTCCAGCAGGGGCTAAAGGCACCGGGGAGCTGTTTTTT. This translates into CASSPAGAKGTGELFF.

This clone was seen once. The V and J genes are TRBV15 and TRBJ2-7, with TRBD1 matching over 7 bases. With 2 bases clipped from V and 4 bases from J, the junction kept 17 bases outside the gene matches. Germline CDR1 is LNHNV and CDR2 is YYDKDF (reference sequence). The CDR3 length is 18 residues. CDR3: CATSRTWDSEGILYEQYF. The DNA of the CDR3 is TGTGCCACCAGCAGAACCTGGGACAGCGAGGGAATTTTATACGAGCAGTACTTC.

V is TRBV27 and J is TRBJ1-2; weak D call: TRBD1 (5 bases). The CDR3 length is 15 residues. V was shortened by 6 bases and J by 6 bases, with 20 bases between the two germline ends. The V gene's germline CDR1 is MNHEY and CDR2 SMNVEV (reference sequence). This CDR3 is CASSLDRALGDGYTF. The DNA of the CDR3 is TGTGCCAGCAGCTTAGACAGAGCCCTAGGGGATGGCTACACCTTC.

The rearrangement joins TRBV18 to TRBJ1-3, with 9 bases fitting TRBD1. After removal of 0 bases from V and 4 bases from J, the junction contained 4 bases not matched to a gene. This CDR3 is 16 amino acids long. Germline V gene sequence: CDR1 KGHSH, CDR2 LQKENI. The DNA for the CDR3 is TGTGCCAGCTCACCACCCTACAGGGGGCCCGGAAACACCATATATTTT. This translates into CASSPPYRGPGNTIYF.

This clone was found a few times. As DNA, the CDR3 is TGTGCCAGCAGTGACGACAGGCTCAATGGCTACACCTTC. Its protein product is CASSDDRLNGYTF. V usage is TRBV2 and J usage is TRBJ1-2; D is possibly TRBD1 (6 bases). V was pared by 3 bases and J by 6 bases, with 11 bases between. Germline V gene lookup returns CDR1 SNHLY and CDR2 FYNNEI. The CDR3 has 13 residues.

The rearrangement links TRBV2 to TRBJ1-1, with a weak D call TRBD1 (5 bases). The CDR3 loop spans 12 amino acids. CDR1 is SNHLY and CDR2 is FYNNEI in the germline V gene. Trimming removed 10 bases at V and 7 bases at J, with 16 bases between. The CDR3 DNA sequence: TGTGCCACGGGACTCGCTTATGTTGAAGCTTTCTTT. It translates to CATGLAYVEAFF.

The chain recombines TRBV2 with TRBJ2-1; TRBD2 might be the D (5 bases). The CDR3 length is 14 residues. The germline gives CDR1 SNHLY, CDR2 FYNNEI. V lost 7 bases and J 0 bases, leaving 10 bases between the germline ends. The CDR3 DNA follows: TGTGCCAGCAATCTAGCTGTCTCCTACAATGAGCAGTTCTTC. Its translation is CASNLAVSYNEQFF.

This clone was counted a few times. The chain carries TRBV9 and TRBJ1-6; TRBD1 matches at 9 bases. Germline V lookup: CDR1 SGDLS, CDR2 YYNGEE. Germline trimming cut 3 bases from V and 10 bases from J; bases unmatched to any gene: 8. This CDR3 is built from 15 residues. As DNA, the CDR3 is TGTGCCAGCAGCGCAACAGGGGGCTCGGGATCACCCCTCCACTTT. Protein product: CASSATGGSGSPLHF.

The rearrangement joins TRBV9 to TRBJ2-1; D uncertain. Per germline, CDR1 SGDLS and CDR2 YYNGEE. The CDR3 loop spans 13 amino acids. V gave up 3 bases and J gave up 4 bases, with 8 bases separating them. In nucleotides, the CDR3 is TGTGCCAGCAGCGCGAGCGCATACAATGAGCAGTTCTTC. It yields the protein CASSASAYNEQFF.

The V and J genes are TRBV6-2 or TRBV6-3 and TRBJ2-7, with 7 positions matching TRBD1. CDR3 length equals 14 residues. The germline V gene has CDR1 MNHEY and CDR2 SVGEGT. V was pared by 6 bases and J by 1 base, with 6 bases of the junction left unmatched. Here the CDR3 reads CASSIRQGSYEQYF. CDR3 bases: TGTGCCAGCAGCATTCGACAGGGTTCCTACGAGCAGTACTTC.

The V call is TRBV7-9, the J call TRBJ1-1; TRBD1 aligns across 9 bases. V trimming: 3 bases; J trimming: 3 bases; junction bases outside the gene matches: 5. Germline-derived CDR1 and CDR2 are SEHNR and FQNEAQ (reference sequence). The CDR3 extends over 15 amino acids. CDR3 region: CASSFGTGKDTEAFF. The CDR3 nucleotides read TGTGCCAGCAGCTTCGGGACAGGGAAGGACACTGAAGCTTTCTTT.

The chain uses TRBV12-3 or TRBV12-4 and TRBJ2-1; D perhaps matches TRBD2 (6 bases). The CDR3 has 11 amino acids. Trimming pared 5 bases from V and 12 bases from J, leaving 11 bases between. CDR3 amino acids: CASSLREAQFF. In DNA form, the CDR3 reads TGTGCCAGCAGTCTGAGGGAGGCGCAGTTCTTC.

This clone was found a few times. This chain links TRBV7-2 with TRBJ1-6; perhaps TRBD1 as D (5 bases). This CDR3 has 17 amino acids. Germline CDR1 and CDR2: SGHTA and FQGNSA. The V and J ends lost 6 bases and 1 base respectively, with 16 bases between them. The CDR3 region is CASRSDRLLSYNSPLHF. The DNA of the CDR3 is TGTGCCAGCAGATCTGACAGACTCCTGTCCTATAATTCACCCCTCCACTTT.

The V call is TRBV29-1, the J call TRBJ1-1; no definite D call. The CDR3 is made up of 12 amino acids. Germline CDR1 is SQVTM and CDR2 is ANQGSEA. Trimming pared 1 base from V and 6 bases from J, leaving 9 bases between. CDR3 protein: CSVEAEIPEAFF. For the CDR3, the DNA is TGCAGCGTTGAAGCTGAGATTCCTGAAGCTTTCTTT.

The rearrangement uses TRBV9 and TRBJ2-3; possibly TRBD1 for D (5 bases). The CDR3 loop spans 14 amino acids. V lost 3 bases and J 3 bases, leaving 11 bases between the germline ends. Germline CDR1 and CDR2: SGDLS and YYNGEE. The CDR3 region is CASSGVQGTDTQYF. The CDR3 nucleotides are TGTGCCAGCAGCGGGGTGCAGGGAACAGATACGCAGTATTTT.

This sequence joins TRBV12-1 and TRBJ1-1. TRBV12-1 constitutes a pseudogene. The CDR3 consists of 18 residues. The CDR3 protein is CASSFVFRDEGGDTEAFF. In DNA form, the CDR3 reads TGTGCCAGCAGCTTTGTCTTTCGGGACGAAGGCGGGGACACTGAAGCTTTCTTT.

The rearrangement links TRBV5-6 to TRBJ1-2, with 10 positions matching TRBD1. Unmatched junction bases numbered 14, after V lost 1 base and J lost 8 bases. The CDR3 consists of 17 residues. Germline assignment: CDR1 SGHDT and CDR2 YYEEEE. The CDR3 DNA is TGTGCCAGCAGCTTGCCCCCACCCAGACAGGGGGCGCAGGGCTACACCTTC. Its translation is CASSLPPPRQGAQGYTF.

This clone was observed a single time. The gene calls are TRBV12-3 or TRBV12-4 and TRBJ2-7; D unresolved. The CDR3 has 13 residues. V was cut by 1 base and J by 3 bases, with 7 bases left in between. The CDR3 DNA sequence: TGTGCCAGCAGTTTAGGACAAAGCTACGAGCAGTACTTC. Its translation: CASSLGQSYEQYF.

V usage is TRBV4-1 and J usage is TRBJ2-3; 16 bases agree with TRBD2. J gave up 2 bases and V 8 bases, and 1 base lay outside the gene matches. There are 15 residues in the CDR3. Germline V CDR1 and CDR2: MGHRA, YSYEKL. The CDR3 loop reads CASGTSGGVTDTQYF. In DNA form, the CDR3 reads TGCGCCAGCGGGACTAGCGGGGGGGTCACAGATACGCAGTATTTT.

The chain recombines TRBV7-2 with TRBJ2-3, with D possibly being TRBD2 (5 bases). With 1 base removed from V and 0 bases from J, the gap between germline ends came to 8 bases. This CDR3 region has 15 residues. Germline V gives CDR1 SGHTA, CDR2 FQGNSA. CDR3 in DNA: TGTGCCAGCAGCTTAGGGACTCCTAGCACAGATACGCAGTATTTT. Translating it yields CASSLGTPSTDTQYF.

The genes are TRBV4-3 and TRBJ2-1; 8 bases line up with TRBD1. The CDR3 has 16 amino acids. CDR1 is LGHNA, CDR2 YSLEER, per germline. The junction had 13 bases not matched to a gene; V was cut back by 5 bases and J by 7 bases. The CDR3 is CASSAQQQGVGNEQFF. Here the CDR3 DNA reads TGCGCCAGCAGCGCACAACAACAGGGGGTCGGAAATGAGCAGTTCTTC.